This T cell receptor beta chain was captured by sequencing in a study of cytomegalovirus exposure and HLA in healthy donors. Study details: A data release that came early held 80 million or so unique TCRs from HLA-typed donors.

CDR3 length equals 15 residues. Germline loops: CDR1 SGHRS, CDR2 YFSETQ. Trimming pared 4 bases from V and 2 bases from J, leaving 16 bases between. PCR primers comprised 60 Vbeta and 13 Jbeta primers. Profiled with immunoSEQ multiplex PCR; TCRdb holds only in-frame clones, not every one. The sample shows fewer than 200,000 clones, nearly 80% of them seen only once. Details on this clone: Its antigen is unknown.

General study findings and limits: A later analysis linked a missense DCLRE1C variant to TCR beta V- and J-gene trimming.

Sequencing used PBMCs. The TCR originated in a man between 40 and 49 years old in good health and CMV-seropositive. The chain links TRBV5-1 to TRBJ2-7; maybe TRBD1 (5 bases). The CDR3 loop reads CASSPTPTETYEQYF. CDR3 in DNA: TGCGCCAGCAGCCCTACCCCGACAGAGACCTACGAGCAGTACTTC.